A selection of T cell receptor beta chains follows, all from one sample in a study of cytomegalovirus exposure and HLA in healthy donors. Assay: immunoSEQ multiplex PCR; the TCRdb copy retains only in-frame clones and omits some. Among 120,000 or so clones listed, 83% were seen once. Sequenced material: PBMCs. All receptors derive from a middle-aged woman in good health and CMV-seropositive. Both conserved end residues are part of each CDR3. Each record gives: J gene, V gene, clone size, D gene, CDR3 DNA, CDR3 protein. D genes are given only for firm matches. Expanded clones are given a class, and other clones once, few, many or no size at all.

J gene: TRBJ2-1; V gene: TRBV6-4; clone size: -; D gene: TRBD1; CDR3 DNA: TGTGCCAGCAGTGGGGCAGGGGGCGGGAATGAGCAGTTCTTC; CDR3 protein: CASSGAGGGNEQFF
J gene: TRBJ2-3; V gene: TRBV27; clone size: -; D gene: TRBD2; CDR3 DNA: TGTGCCAGCAGTTATTTGACTAGCGACCGCACAGATACGCAGTATTTT; CDR3 protein: CASSYLTSDRTDTQYF
J gene: TRBJ2-6; V gene: TRBV25-1; clone size: few; D gene: -; CDR3 DNA: TGTGCCAGCAGTGAGCACAGGGAGTCTGGGGCCAACGTCCTGACTTTC; CDR3 protein: CASSEHRESGANVLTF
J gene: TRBJ2-3; V gene: TRBV5-1; clone size: few; D gene: -; CDR3 DNA: TGCGCCAGCAGCAAAAACCGGGACATCAGCACAGATACGCAGTATTTT; CDR3 protein: CASSKNRDISTDTQYF
J gene: TRBJ1-2; V gene: TRBV18; clone size: few; D gene: -; CDR3 DNA: TGTGCCAGCTCACCGGCGGGTGACTACACCTTC; CDR3 protein: CASSPAGDYTF
J gene: TRBJ1-1; V gene: TRBV11-2; clone size: -; D gene: -; CDR3 DNA: TGTGCCAGCAGCTTACTAAGGGGCGGCACTGAAGCTTTCTTT; CDR3 protein: CASSLLRGGTEAFF
J gene: TRBJ1-2; V gene: TRBV5-8; clone size: -; D gene: TRBD1; CDR3 DNA: TGTGCCAGCAGCTTGGCTCAGGGGGAGGTCGATGGCTACACCTTC; CDR3 protein: CASSLAQGEVDGYTF
J gene: TRBJ1-2; V gene: TRBV7-2; clone size: -; D gene: -; CDR3 DNA: TGTGCCAGCAGCGAAGGGGGGGCTAATGGCTACACCTTC; CDR3 protein: CASSEGGANGYTF
J gene: TRBJ2-7; V gene: TRBV6-1; clone size: -; D gene: TRBD1; CDR3 DNA: TGTGCCAGCAGACAGGGGGCTTACGAGCAGTACTTC; CDR3 protein: CASRQGAYEQYF
J gene: TRBJ2-7; V gene: TRBV5-1; clone size: -; D gene: -; CDR3 DNA: TGCGCCATATTCCCGCGGTGCCTGTCCGAGCAGTACTTC; CDR3 protein: CAIFPRCLSEQYF
J gene: TRBJ1-1; V gene: TRBV13; clone size: few; D gene: TRBD1; CDR3 DNA: TGTGCCAGCAGCTTAAACAGGGGGAGGACTGAAGCTTTCTTT; CDR3 protein: CASSLNRGRTEAFF
J gene: TRBJ2-1; V gene: TRBV28; clone size: -; D gene: -; CDR3 DNA: TGTGCCAGCAGTTCCTCGGGTGATGAGCAGTTCTTC; CDR3 protein: CASSSSGDEQFF
J gene: TRBJ2-7; V gene: TRBV7-3; clone size: -; D gene: TRBD1; CDR3 DNA: TGTGCCAGCAGCTTATCAGGACAGGGGGTCTACGAGCAGTACTTC; CDR3 protein: CASSLSGQGVYEQYF
J gene: TRBJ2-1; V gene: TRBV11-2; clone size: once; D gene: -; CDR3 DNA: TGTGCCAGCAGCCCCCATTTGAGGGGCGGGATCTACAATGAGCAGTTCTTC; CDR3 protein: CASSPHLRGGIYNEQFF
J gene: TRBJ2-5; V gene: TRBV27; clone size: -; D gene: -; CDR3 DNA: TGTGCCAGCAGCTATTCCGAGGGCCAAGAGACCCAGTACTTC; CDR3 protein: CASSYSEGQETQYF
J gene: TRBJ2-7; V gene: TRBV9; clone size: -; D gene: TRBD2; CDR3 DNA: TGTGCCAGCAGCGCGGGACTATTCAATTACGAGCAGTACTTC; CDR3 protein: CASSAGLFNYEQYF
J gene: TRBJ2-7; V gene: TRBV27; clone size: -; D gene: TRBD2; CDR3 DNA: TGTGCCAGCAGCGAAATGACTAGCGGGAGTCAGAACGAGCAGTACTTC; CDR3 protein: CASSEMTSGSQNEQYF
J gene: TRBJ1-2; V gene: TRBV18; clone size: -; D gene: TRBD1; CDR3 DNA: TGTGCCAGCTCACCGGAGCCGACAGGGGGCAAAGGCTACACCTTC; CDR3 protein: CASSPEPTGGKGYTF
J gene: TRBJ2-2; V gene: TRBV28; clone size: -; D gene: TRBD1; CDR3 DNA: TGTGCCAGCAGTTTGTTAACCGGGACAGGGTTCGGGGAGCTGTTTTTT; CDR3 protein: CASSLLTGTGFGELFF
J gene: TRBJ2-7; V gene: TRBV25-1; clone size: few; D gene: TRBD2; CDR3 DNA: TGTGCCAGCGGGATAGCGGGAGGCTCCTACGAGCAGTACTTC; CDR3 protein: CASGIAGGSYEQYF
J gene: TRBJ1-3; V gene: TRBV5-6; clone size: -; D gene: -; CDR3 DNA: TGTGCCAGCAGCTTGGAGGTCGCTGAGACAGATTTT; CDR3 protein: CASSLEVAETDF
J gene: TRBJ2-1; V gene: TRBV5-4; clone size: -; D gene: TRBD2; CDR3 DNA: TGTGCCAGCAGCTTGGGGACTAGCGGGGGGGTCGATGAGCAGTTCTTC; CDR3 protein: CASSLGTSGGVDEQFF
J gene: TRBJ1-1; V gene: TRBV10-3; clone size: -; D gene: -; CDR3 DNA: TGTGCCATCGCCCCCGGGGGGGGTAACACTGAAGCTTTCTTT; CDR3 protein: CAIAPGGGNTEAFF
J gene: TRBJ1-5; V gene: TRBV5-8; clone size: once; D gene: TRBD1; CDR3 DNA: TGTGCCAGCAGCTTGGCCGACAGGGGATCTTGGCAGCCCCAGCATTTT; CDR3 protein: CASSLADRGSWQPQHF
J gene: TRBJ2-7; V gene: TRBV2; clone size: many; D gene: TRBD2; CDR3 DNA: TGTGCCAGCAGAGCTTCCGGGGGACTAGCGGGGAGGCAGTACTTC; CDR3 protein: CASRASGGLAGRQYF
J gene: TRBJ2-5; V gene: TRBV7-9; clone size: -; D gene: TRBD2; CDR3 DNA: TGTTCCAGCAGCTCCACTAGCGGCCCGTACCAAGAGACCCAGTACTTC; CDR3 protein: CSSSSTSGPYQETQYF
J gene: TRBJ2-7; V gene: TRBV5-4; clone size: -; D gene: TRBD1; CDR3 DNA: TGTGCCAGCACCATAAACAGGGGGTCCTACGAGCAGTACTTC; CDR3 protein: CASTINRGSYEQYF
J gene: TRBJ2-3; V gene: TRBV12-5; clone size: -; D gene: TRBD1; CDR3 DNA: TGTGCTAGTAGGGGCACAGGGGCAGATACGCAGTATTTT; CDR3 protein: CASRGTGADTQYF
J gene: TRBJ2-1; V gene: TRBV10-3; clone size: -; D gene: TRBD2; CDR3 DNA: TGTGCCATCAGAACCGCAGCGGGAGTCATGGATGAGCAGTTCTTC; CDR3 protein: CAIRTAAGVMDEQFF
J gene: TRBJ1-4; V gene: TRBV2; clone size: -; D gene: -; CDR3 DNA: TGTGCTACGAATAAGGAGGAGGGGGAAAAACTGTTTTTT; CDR3 protein: CATNKEEGEKLFF
J gene: TRBJ2-2; V gene: TRBV19; clone size: -; D gene: -; CDR3 DNA: TGTGCCAGTAGTACCCACCGCAGGGGGGACACCGGGGAGCTGTTTTTT; CDR3 protein: CASSTHRRGDTGELFF
J gene: TRBJ1-2; V gene: TRBV5-1; clone size: -; D gene: TRBD1; CDR3 DNA: TGCGCCAGCAGCTTGTCCCCGGGACAGGGCGACTATGGCTACACCTTC; CDR3 protein: CASSLSPGQGDYGYTF
J gene: TRBJ2-7; V gene: TRBV29-1; clone size: -; D gene: -; CDR3 DNA: TGCAGCGTCGCTAACCCACCGCACTCCTACGAGCAGTACTTC; CDR3 protein: CSVANPPHSYEQYF
J gene: TRBJ1-2; V gene: TRBV30; clone size: -; D gene: -; CDR3 DNA: TGTGCCTGGGTCGCGGGGGGTTTCAACTATGGCTACACCTTC; CDR3 protein: CAWVAGGFNYGYTF
J gene: TRBJ2-7; V gene: TRBV19; clone size: -; D gene: TRBD1; CDR3 DNA: TGTGCCAGTAGTTCTCAGCCCTTGGGACAGCCCTACGAGCAGTACTTC; CDR3 protein: CASSSQPLGQPYEQYF
J gene: TRBJ2-5; V gene: TRBV25-1; clone size: -; D gene: TRBD1; CDR3 DNA: TGTGCCAGCAACAGGGGGCAATATGAGACCCAGTACTTC; CDR3 protein: CASNRGQYETQYF
J gene: TRBJ2-5; V gene: TRBV6-6; clone size: -; D gene: -; CDR3 DNA: TGTGCCAGCAGTAATACAGGGCCCGAGACCCAGTACTTC; CDR3 protein: CASSNTGPETQYF
J gene: TRBJ2-1; V gene: TRBV30; clone size: -; D gene: TRBD2; CDR3 DNA: TGTGCCTTAGCGGGAGCTTCGATCTTC; CDR3 protein: CALAGASIF
J gene: TRBJ2-5; V gene: TRBV21-1; clone size: -; D gene: -; CDR3 DNA: TGTGCCAGCAGCACTTCGCCGGGACAGGGTAGAGAGACCCAGTACTTC; CDR3 protein: CASSTSPGQGRETQYF
J gene: TRBJ2-7; V gene: TRBV6-5; clone size: -; D gene: -; CDR3 DNA: TGTGCCACCCGGGATTCTTCCTACGAGCAGTACTTC; CDR3 protein: CATRDSSYEQYF
J gene: TRBJ2-7; V gene: TRBV6-5; clone size: -; D gene: -; CDR3 DNA: TGTGCCAGCAACCTATCGAACGAGCAGTACTTC; CDR3 protein: CASNLSNEQYF
J gene: TRBJ2-7; V gene: TRBV14; clone size: -; D gene: TRBD1; CDR3 DNA: TGTGCCAGCAGCCAAGGGGGACAGACCTACGAGCAGTACTTC; CDR3 protein: CASSQGGQTYEQYF
J gene: TRBJ2-7; V gene: TRBV30; clone size: -; D gene: -; CDR3 DNA: TGTGCCTGGAGTTTTAAAGGGGCCGCCTACGAGCAGTACTTC; CDR3 protein: CAWSFKGAAYEQYF
J gene: TRBJ2-3; V gene: TRBV5-6; clone size: -; D gene: -; CDR3 DNA: TGTGCCAGCAGCTTTGAGGGTAGCACAGATACGCAGTATTTT; CDR3 protein: CASSFEGSTDTQYF
J gene: TRBJ2-2; V gene: TRBV6-1; clone size: once; D gene: -; CDR3 DNA: TGTGCCAGCAGTGAGGCGGGCCTCCCCGGGGAGCTGTTTTTT; CDR3 protein: CASSEAGLPGELFF
J gene: TRBJ2-2; V gene: TRBV5-6; clone size: -; D gene: TRBD2; CDR3 DNA: TGTGCCAGCAGTCGACTAGCGGAAGAACCCACCGGGGAGCTGTTTTTT; CDR3 protein: CASSRLAEEPTGELFF